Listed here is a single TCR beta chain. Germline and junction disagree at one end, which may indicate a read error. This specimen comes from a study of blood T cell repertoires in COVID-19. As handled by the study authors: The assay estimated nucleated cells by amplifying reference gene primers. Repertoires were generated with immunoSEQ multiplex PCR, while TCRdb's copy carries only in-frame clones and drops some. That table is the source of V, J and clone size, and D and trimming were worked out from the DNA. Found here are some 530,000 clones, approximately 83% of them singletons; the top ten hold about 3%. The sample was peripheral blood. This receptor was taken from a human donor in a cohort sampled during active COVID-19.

DNA for the CDR3: TGCGGGACTAGCGGGACCTATACGGCCGGGGAGCTGTTTTTT. Translated: CGTSGTYTAGELFF. The genes are TRBV30 and TRBJ2-2, with 13 bases matching TRBD2. CDR3 length equals 14 residues. The germline V gene encodes CDR1 GTSNPN and CDR2 SVGIG (reference sequence).